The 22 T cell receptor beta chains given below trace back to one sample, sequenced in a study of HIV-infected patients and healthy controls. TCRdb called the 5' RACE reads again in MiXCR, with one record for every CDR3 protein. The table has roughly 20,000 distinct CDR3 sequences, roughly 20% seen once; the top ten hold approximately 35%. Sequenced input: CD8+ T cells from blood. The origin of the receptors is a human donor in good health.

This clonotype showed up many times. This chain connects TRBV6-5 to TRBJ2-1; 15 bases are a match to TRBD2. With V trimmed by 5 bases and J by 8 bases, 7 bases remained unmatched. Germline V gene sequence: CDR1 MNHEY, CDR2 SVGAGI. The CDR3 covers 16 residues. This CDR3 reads CASSQGLAGGSYEQFF. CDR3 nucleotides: TGTGCCAGCAGTCAGGGACTAGCGGGGGGCTCGTATGAGCAGTTCTTC.

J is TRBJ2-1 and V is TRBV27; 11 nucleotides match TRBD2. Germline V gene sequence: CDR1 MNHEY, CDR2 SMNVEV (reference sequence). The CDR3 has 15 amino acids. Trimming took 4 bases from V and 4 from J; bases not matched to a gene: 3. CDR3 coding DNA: TGTGCCAGCAGTTCAACTAGCGGGAGTTACAATGAGCAGTTCTTC. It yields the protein CASSSTSGSYNEQFF.

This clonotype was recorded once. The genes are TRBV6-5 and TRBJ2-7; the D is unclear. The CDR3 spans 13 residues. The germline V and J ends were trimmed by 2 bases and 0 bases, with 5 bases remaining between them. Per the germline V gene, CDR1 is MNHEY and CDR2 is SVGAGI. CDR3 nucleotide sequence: TGTGCCAGCAGTTACGATCCCTCCTACGAGCAGTACTTC. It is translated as CASSYDPSYEQYF.

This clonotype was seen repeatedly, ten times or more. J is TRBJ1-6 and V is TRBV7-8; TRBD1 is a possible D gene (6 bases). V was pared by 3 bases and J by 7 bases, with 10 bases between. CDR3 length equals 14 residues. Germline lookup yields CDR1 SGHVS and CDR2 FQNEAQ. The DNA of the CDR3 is TGTGCCAGCAGCTTCCGGGACACAAATTCACCCCTCCACTTT. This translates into CASSFRDTNSPLHF.

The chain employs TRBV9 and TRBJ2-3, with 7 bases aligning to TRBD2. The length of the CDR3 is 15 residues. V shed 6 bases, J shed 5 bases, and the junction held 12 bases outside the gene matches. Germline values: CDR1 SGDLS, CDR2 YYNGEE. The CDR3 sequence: CASTNDGRNGDTQYF. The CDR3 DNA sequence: TGTGCCAGCACCAATGACGGGAGGAATGGAGATACGCAGTATTTT.

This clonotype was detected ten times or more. The CDR3 loop reads CASTPGTTHLGAFF. The CDR3 coding sequence is TGTGCCAGCACTCCCGGGACGACCCACCTTGGAGCTTTCTTT. The V call is TRBV7-8, the J call TRBJ1-1; D may be TRBD1 (5 bases). Germline V gene lookup returns CDR1 SGHVS and CDR2 FQNEAQ. Trimming cost V 7 bases and J 10 bases, with 22 bases left between them. The CDR3 length is 14 residues.

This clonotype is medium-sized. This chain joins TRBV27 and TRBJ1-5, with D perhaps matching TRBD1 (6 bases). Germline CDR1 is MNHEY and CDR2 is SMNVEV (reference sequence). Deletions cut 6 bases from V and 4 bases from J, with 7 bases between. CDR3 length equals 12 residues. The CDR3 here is CASRQGNQPQHF. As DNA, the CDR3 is TGTGCCAGCAGACAGGGTAATCAGCCCCAGCATTTT.

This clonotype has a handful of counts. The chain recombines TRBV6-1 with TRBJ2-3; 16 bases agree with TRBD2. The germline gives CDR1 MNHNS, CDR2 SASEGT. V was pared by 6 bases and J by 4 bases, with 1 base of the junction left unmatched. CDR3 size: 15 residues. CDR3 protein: CASRGLAGGPDTQYF. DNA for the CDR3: TGTGCCAGCAGGGGACTAGCGGGAGGGCCAGATACGCAGTATTTT.

CDR3 protein: CASSRMGGSNTEAFF. In nucleotides, the CDR3 is TGCGCCAGCAGCCGCATGGGAGGGTCGAACACTGAAGCTTTCTTT. The chain joins TRBV4-1 to TRBJ1-1; D gene uncertain. Germline CDR1 and CDR2: MGHRA and YSYEKL. This CDR3 has 15 amino acids. With 4 bases removed from V and 1 base from J, the gap between germline ends came to 13 bases.

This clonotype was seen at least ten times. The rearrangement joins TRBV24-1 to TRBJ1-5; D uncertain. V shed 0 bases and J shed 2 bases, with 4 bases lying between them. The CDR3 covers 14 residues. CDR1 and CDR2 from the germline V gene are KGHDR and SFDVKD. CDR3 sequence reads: CATSDLRGNQPQHF. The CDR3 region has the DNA TGTGCCACCAGTGATTTGAGGGGCAATCAGCCCCAGCATTTT.

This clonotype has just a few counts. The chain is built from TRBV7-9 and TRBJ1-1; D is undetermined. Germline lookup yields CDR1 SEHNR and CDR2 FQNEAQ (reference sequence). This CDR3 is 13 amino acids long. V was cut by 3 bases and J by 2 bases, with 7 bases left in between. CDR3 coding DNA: TGTGCCAGCAGCTTGGAGGGAAACACTGAAGCTTTCTTT. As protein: CASSLEGNTEAFF.

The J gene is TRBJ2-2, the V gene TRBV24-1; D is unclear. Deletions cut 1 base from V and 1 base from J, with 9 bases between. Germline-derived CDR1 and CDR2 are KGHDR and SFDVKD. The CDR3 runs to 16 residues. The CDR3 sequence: CATSDFKGRNTGELFF. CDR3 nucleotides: TGTGCCACCAGTGATTTTAAGGGCAGGAACACCGGGGAGCTGTTTTTT.

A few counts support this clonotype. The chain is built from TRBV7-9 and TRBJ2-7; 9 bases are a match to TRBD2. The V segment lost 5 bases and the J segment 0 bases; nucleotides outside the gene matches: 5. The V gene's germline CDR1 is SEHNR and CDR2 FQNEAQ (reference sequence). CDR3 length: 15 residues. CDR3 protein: CASSTWTSDSYEQYF. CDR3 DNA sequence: TGTGCCAGCAGCACCTGGACTAGCGACTCCTACGAGCAGTACTTC.

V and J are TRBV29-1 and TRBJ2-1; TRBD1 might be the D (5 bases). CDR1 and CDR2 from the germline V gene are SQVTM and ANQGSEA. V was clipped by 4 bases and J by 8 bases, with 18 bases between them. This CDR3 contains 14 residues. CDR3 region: CSVVTWQGRDEQFF. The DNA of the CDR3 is TGCAGCGTTGTCACGTGGCAGGGTAGGGATGAGCAGTTCTTC.

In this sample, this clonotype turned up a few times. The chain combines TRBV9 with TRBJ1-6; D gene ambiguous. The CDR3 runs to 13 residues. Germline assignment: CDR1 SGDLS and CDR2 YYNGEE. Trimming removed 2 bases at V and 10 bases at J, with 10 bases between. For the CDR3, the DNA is TGTGCCAGCAGCGTTGGGGTACAATCACCCCTCCACTTT. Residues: CASSVGVQSPLHF.

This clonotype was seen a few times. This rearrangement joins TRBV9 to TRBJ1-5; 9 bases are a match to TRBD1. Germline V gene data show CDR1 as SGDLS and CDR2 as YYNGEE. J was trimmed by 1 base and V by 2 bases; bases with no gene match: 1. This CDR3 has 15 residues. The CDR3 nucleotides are TGTGCCAGCAGCGTGACAGGGGGGAGCAATCAGCCCCAGCATTTT. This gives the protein CASSVTGGSNQPQHF. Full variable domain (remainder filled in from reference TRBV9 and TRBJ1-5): DSGVTQTPKHLITATGQRVTLRCSPRSGDLSVYWYQQSLDQGLQFLIQYYNGEERAKGNILERFSAQQFPDLHSELNLSSLELGDSALYFCASSVTGGSNQPQHFGDGTRLSIL.

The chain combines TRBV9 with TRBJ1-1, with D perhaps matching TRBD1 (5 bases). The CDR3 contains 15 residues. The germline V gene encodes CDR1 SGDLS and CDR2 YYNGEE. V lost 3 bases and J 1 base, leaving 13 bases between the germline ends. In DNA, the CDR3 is TGTGCCAGCAGCGAGGGACCGGGGGGGAACACTGAAGCTTTCTTT. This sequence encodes CASSEGPGGNTEAFF.

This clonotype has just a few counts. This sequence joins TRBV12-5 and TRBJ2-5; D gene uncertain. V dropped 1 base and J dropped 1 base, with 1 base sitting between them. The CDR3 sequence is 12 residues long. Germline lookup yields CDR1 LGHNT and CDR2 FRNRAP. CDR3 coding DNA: TGTGCTAGTGGTTTGGGCCAAGAGACCCAGTACTTC. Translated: CASGLGQETQYF.

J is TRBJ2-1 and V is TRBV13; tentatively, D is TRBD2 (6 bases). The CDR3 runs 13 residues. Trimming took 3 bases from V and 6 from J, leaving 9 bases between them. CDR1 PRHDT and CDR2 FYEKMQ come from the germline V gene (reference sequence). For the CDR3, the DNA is TGTGCCAGCAGCTTCCAGGGAGGCAATGAGCAGTTCTTC. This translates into CASSFQGGNEQFF. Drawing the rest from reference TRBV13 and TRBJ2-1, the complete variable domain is AAGVIQSPRHLIKEKRETATLKCYPIPRHDTVYWYQQGPGQDPQFLISFYEKMQSDKGSIPDRFSAQQFSDYHSELNMSSLELGDSALYFCASSFQGGNEQFFGPGTRLTVL.

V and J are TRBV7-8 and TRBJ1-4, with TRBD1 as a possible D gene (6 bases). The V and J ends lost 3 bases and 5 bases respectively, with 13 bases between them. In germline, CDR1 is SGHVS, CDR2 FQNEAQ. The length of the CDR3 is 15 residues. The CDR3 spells CASSFLRGGNEKLFF. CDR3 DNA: TGTGCCAGCAGCTTTTTGAGAGGGGGGAATGAAAAACTGTTTTTT.

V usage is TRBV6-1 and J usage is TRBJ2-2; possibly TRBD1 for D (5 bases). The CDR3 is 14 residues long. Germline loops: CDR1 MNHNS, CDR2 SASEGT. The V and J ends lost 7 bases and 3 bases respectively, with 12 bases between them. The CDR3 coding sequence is TGTGCCAGCAACGACCCAGGGTACACCGGGGAGCTGTTTTTT. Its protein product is CASNDPGYTGELFF.

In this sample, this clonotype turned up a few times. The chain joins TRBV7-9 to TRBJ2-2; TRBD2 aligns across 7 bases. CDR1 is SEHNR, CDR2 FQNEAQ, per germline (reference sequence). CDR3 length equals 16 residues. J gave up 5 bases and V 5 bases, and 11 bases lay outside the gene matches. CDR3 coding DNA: TGTGCCAGCAGCCCCCCGGGGCGGGAGCAAACCGGGGAGCTGTTTTTT. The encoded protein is CASSPPGREQTGELFF.